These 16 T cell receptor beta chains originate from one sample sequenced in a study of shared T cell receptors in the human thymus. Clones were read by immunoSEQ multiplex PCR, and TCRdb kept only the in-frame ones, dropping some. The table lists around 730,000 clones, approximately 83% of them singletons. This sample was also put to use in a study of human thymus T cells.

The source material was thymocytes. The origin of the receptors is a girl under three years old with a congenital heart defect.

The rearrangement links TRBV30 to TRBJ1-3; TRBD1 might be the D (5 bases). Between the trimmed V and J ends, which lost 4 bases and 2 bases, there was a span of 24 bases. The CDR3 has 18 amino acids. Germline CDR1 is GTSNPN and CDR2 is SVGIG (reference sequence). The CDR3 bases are TGTGCCTGGATCTCTCCGAGGAGGGCCCGGGGCCCTGGAAACACCATATATTTT. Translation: CAWISPRRARGPGNTIYF.

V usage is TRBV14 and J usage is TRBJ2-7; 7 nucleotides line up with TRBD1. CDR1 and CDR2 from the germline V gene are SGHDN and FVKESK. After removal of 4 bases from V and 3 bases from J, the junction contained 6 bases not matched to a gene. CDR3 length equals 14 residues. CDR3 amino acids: CASSPGQQNYEQYF. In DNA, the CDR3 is TGTGCCAGCAGCCCGGGACAGCAGAACTACGAGCAGTACTTC.

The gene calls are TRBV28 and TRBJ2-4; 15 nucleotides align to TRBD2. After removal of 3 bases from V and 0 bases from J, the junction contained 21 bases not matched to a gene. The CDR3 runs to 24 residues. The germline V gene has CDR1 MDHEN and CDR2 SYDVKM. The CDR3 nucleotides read TGTGCCAGCAGTTTTGATCCTGGCAGGCCCAGGACTAGCGGGGGGGGGCTAGCCAAAAACATTCAGTACTTC. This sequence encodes CASSFDPGRPRTSGGGLAKNIQYF.

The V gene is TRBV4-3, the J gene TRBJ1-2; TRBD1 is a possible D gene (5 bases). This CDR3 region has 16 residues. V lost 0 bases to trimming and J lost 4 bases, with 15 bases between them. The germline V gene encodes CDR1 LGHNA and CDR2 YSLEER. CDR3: CASSQDRRGASYGYTF. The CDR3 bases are TGCGCCAGCAGCCAAGATCGGAGGGGAGCAAGCTATGGCTACACCTTC.

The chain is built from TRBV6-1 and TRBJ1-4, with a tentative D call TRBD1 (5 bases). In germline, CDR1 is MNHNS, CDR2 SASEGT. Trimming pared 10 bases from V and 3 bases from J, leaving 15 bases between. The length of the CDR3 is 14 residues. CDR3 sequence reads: CATAGGLPNEKLFF. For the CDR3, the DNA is TGTGCCACCGCGGGGGGGTTACCTAATGAAAAACTGTTTTTT.

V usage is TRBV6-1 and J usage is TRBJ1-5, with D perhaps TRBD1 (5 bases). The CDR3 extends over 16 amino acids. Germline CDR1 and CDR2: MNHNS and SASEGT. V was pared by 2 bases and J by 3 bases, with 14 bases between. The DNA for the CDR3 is TGTGCCAGCAGTGAAAGGATACAGGCCAACAATCAGCCCCAGCATTTT. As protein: CASSERIQANNQPQHF.

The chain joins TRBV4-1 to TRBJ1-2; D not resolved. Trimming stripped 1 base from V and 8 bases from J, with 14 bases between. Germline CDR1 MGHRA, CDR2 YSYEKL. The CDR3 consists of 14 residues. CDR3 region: CASSQGVRAGGYTF. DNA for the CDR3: TGCGCCAGCAGCCAAGGGGTCAGAGCGGGCGGCTACACCTTC.

CDR3 in amino acids: CASSFSMGGDYGYTF. The CDR3 DNA sequence: TGTGCCAGCAGCTTTTCAATGGGAGGGGATTATGGCTACACCTTC. This chain links TRBV5-5 with TRBJ1-2; perhaps TRBD1 as D (5 bases). Trimming cost V 2 bases and J 5 bases, with 16 bases left between them. The CDR3 contains 15 residues. Germline lookup yields CDR1 SGHKS and CDR2 YYEKEE (reference sequence). Combining the CDR3 with reference TRBV5-5 and TRBJ1-2 gives the whole variable domain DAGVTQSPTHLIKTRGQQVTLRCSPISGHKSVSWYQQVLGQGPQFIFQYYEKEERGRGNFPDRFSARQFPNYSSELNVNALLLGDSALYLCASSFSMGGDYGYTFGSGTRLTVV.

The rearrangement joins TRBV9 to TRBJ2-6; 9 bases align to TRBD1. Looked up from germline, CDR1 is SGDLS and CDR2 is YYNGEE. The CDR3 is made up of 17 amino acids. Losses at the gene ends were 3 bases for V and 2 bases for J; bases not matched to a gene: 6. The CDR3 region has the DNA TGTGCCAGCAGCGCCCGGGACAGGGTCCCTGGGGCCAACGTCCTGACTTTC. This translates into CASSARDRVPGANVLTF.

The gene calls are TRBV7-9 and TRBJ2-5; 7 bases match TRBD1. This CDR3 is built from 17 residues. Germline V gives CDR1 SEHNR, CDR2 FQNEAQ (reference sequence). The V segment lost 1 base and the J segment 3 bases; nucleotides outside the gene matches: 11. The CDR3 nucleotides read TGTGCCAGCAGCTTAGAGTTATGGGGGACAGAGGAAGAGACCCAGTACTTC. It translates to CASSLELWGTEEETQYF.

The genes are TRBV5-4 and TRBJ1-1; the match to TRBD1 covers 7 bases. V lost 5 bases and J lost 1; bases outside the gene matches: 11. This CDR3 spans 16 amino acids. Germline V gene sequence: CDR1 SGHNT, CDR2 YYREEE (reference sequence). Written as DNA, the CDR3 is TGTGCCAGCAGAGATTCGGCCGGGACAGAGAACACTGAAGCTTTCTTT. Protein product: CASRDSAGTENTEAFF.

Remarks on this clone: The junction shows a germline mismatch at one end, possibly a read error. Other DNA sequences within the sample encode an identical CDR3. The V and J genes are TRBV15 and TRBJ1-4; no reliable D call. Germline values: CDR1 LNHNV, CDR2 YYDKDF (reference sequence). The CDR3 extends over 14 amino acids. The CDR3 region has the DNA TGTGCCACCAGCAGAGACACAACTAACGAAAAACTGTTTTTT. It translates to CATSRDTTNEKLFF.

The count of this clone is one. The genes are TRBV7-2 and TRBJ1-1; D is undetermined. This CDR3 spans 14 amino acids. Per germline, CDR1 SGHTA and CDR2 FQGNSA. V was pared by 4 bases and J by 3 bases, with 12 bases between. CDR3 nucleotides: TGTGCCAGCAGCTCCCGGCGGTCTGACACTGAAGCTTTCTTT. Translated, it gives CASSSRRSDTEAFF.

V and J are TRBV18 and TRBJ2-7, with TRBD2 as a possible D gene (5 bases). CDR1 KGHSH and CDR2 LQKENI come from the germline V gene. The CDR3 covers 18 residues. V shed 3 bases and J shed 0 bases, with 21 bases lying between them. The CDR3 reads CASSPARHRRPSSYEQYF. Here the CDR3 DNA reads TGTGCCAGCTCACCCGCGCGACATAGGAGGCCCAGCTCCTACGAGCAGTACTTC.

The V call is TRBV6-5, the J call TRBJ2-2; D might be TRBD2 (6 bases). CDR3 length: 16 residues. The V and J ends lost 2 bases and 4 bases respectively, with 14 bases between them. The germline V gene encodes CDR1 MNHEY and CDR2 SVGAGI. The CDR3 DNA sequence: TGTGCCAGCAGTTACGGGGGGACGTTGTCCACCGGGGAGCTGTTTTTT. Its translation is CASSYGGTLSTGELFF.

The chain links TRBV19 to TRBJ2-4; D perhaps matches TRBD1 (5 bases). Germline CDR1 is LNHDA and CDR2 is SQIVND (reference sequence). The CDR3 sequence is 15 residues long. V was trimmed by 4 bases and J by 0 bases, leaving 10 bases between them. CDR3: CASSTWTLAKNIQYF. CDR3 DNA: TGTGCCAGTAGTACGTGGACACTAGCCAAAAACATTCAGTACTTC.